These T cell receptor beta chains were read from a single sample in a study of T-cell reconstitution after alpha-beta-depleted transplantation in children. Using its own MiXCR run on the PCR reads, TCRdb lists one record per CDR3 protein. The sample has around 490,000 distinct CDR3 sequences, roughly an eighth seen once. Sequenced material: PBMCs, mostly from graft donor cells, taken 180 days after TCRalphabeta/CD19-depleted stem cell transplant. The receptors stem from a female patient aged 2 to 10 who had a stem cell transplant for aplastic anemia, so the T cells may come from the graft donor. Both conserved end residues are part of each CDR3. D genes are given only for firm matches. Clone size appears in some rows only: once, few, many, or a class for an expanded clone.

d_gene	v_gene	j_gene	abundance	CDR3nt	CDR3aa
TRBD2	TRBV6-5	TRBJ2-7	-	TGTGCCAGCAGGCAACCGACTAGCGGGAGCGGCTACGAGCAGTACTTC	CASRQPTSGSGYEQYF
-	TRBV20-1	TRBJ2-5	-	TGCAGTGCTAGAGATCGCACGGGGCGGAGGGAGACCCAGTACTTC	CSARDRTGRRETQYF
TRBD2	TRBV7-9	TRBJ2-3	-	TGTGCCAGCAGCTCCACCCTGGGCGGGAGCGGGGATACGCAGTATTTT	CASSSTLGGSGDTQYF
TRBD1	TRBV19	TRBJ1-6	-	TGTGCCAGTAGTATAGTTGGACAGGCGGCTTCACCCCTCCACTTT	CASSIVGQAASPLHF
-	TRBV29-1	TRBJ2-7	many	TGCAGCGTCACCAAAGGGCAGGGAACAACCTACGAGCAGTACTTC	CSVTKGQGTTYEQYF
-	TRBV27	TRBJ2-7	few	TGTGCCAGCAGTTTACAGATGGGTTCCCTGACCTACGAGCAGTACTTC	CASSLQMGSLTYEQYF
TRBD1	TRBV12-3/TRBV12-4	TRBJ2-1	few	TGTGCCAGCAGGCCTCAGACAGGGTACAATGAGCAGTTCTTC	CASRPQTGYNEQFF
-	TRBV24-1	TRBJ1-4	few	TGTGCCACCAGTGGACGGGCGCCAACTAATGAAAAACTGTTTTTT	CATSGRAPTNEKLFF
-	TRBV5-1	TRBJ2-5	many	TGCGCCAGCATGGGGGAGACCCAGTACTTC	CASMGETQYF
-	TRBV5-1	TRBJ1-5	-	TGCGCCAGCAGCTTGGGGAGTGTTAATCAGCCCCAGCATTTT	CASSLGSVNQPQHF
TRBD1	TRBV29-1	TRBJ2-4	many	TGCAGCGTTATACAGGGGCTAGCCAAAAACATTCAGTACTTC	CSVIQGLAKNIQYF
-	TRBV11-1	TRBJ2-6	-	TGTGCCAGCAGCTTTAGCTCGGGACGGAAGCCCTTATCCTCTGGGGCCAACGTCCTGACTTTC	CASSFSSGRKPLSSGANVLTF
TRBD1	TRBV20-1	TRBJ2-1	-	TGCAGTGCTCCCATCCGCAGGACAGGGAACAATGAGCAGTTCTTC	CSAPIRRTGNNEQFF
-	TRBV20-1	TRBJ2-1	few	TGCAGTGCCCCGGACTCGTTCAATGAGCAGTTCTTC	CSAPDSFNEQFF
-	TRBV6-5	TRBJ1-3	-	TGTGCCAGCAGTCTAAGACAATCTGGAAACACCATATATTTT	CASSLRQSGNTIYF
-	TRBV12-3/TRBV12-4	TRBJ2-6	few	TGTGCCAGCAGTCCTTCAGGGTCTAACCCTGGGGCCAACGTCCTGACTTTC	CASSPSGSNPGANVLTF
-	TRBV12-3/TRBV12-4	TRBJ1-5	few	TGTGCCAGCAGTTTAAGGGTAAGGCAGCCCCAGCATTTT	CASSLRVRQPQHF
TRBD1	TRBV5-1	TRBJ2-7	many	TGCGCCAGCAGTCGTGGACAGGTTACCTACGAGCAGTACTTC	CASSRGQVTYEQYF
TRBD2	TRBV6-1	TRBJ2-3	few	TGTGCCAGCGTGCGAGCGGGGGGGGCCGCAGATACGCAGTATTTT	CASVRAGGAADTQYF
TRBD2	TRBV20-1	TRBJ2-1	few	TGCAGTGCTAAGGCTCGGGGACTAGCGGGAGAATTCTACAATGAGCAGTTCTTC	CSAKARGLAGEFYNEQFF
-	TRBV5-1	TRBJ1-2	many	TGCGCCAGCAGCTTGGGGGCTCGGTATGGCTACACCTTC	CASSLGARYGYTF
-	TRBV9	TRBJ1-3	many	TGTGCCAGCAGCGCTTCGGGGGCCGGAGCCTCTGGAAACACCATATATTTT	CASSASGAGASGNTIYF
-	TRBV20-1	TRBJ2-3	-	TGCAGTGCTAGTCGTAGCGGCTGGGGCACAGATACGCAGTATTTT	CSASRSGWGTDTQYF
-	TRBV29-1	TRBJ1-5	few	TGCAGCGTTGTCATGGCGACAGGCCCCAAGAATAGCAATCAGCCCCAGCATTTT	CSVVMATGPKNSNQPQHF
TRBD1	TRBV5-1	TRBJ2-7	few	TGCGCCAGCAGCTATACGGGACAGGGGACCGAGCAGTACTTC	CASSYTGQGTEQYF
TRBD1	TRBV27	TRBJ2-5	few	TGTGCCAGCAGCCCACTTAACAAGGGACAGGGGACGGAGACCCAGTACTTC	CASSPLNKGQGTETQYF
TRBD2	TRBV5-1	TRBJ2-6	few	TGCGCCAGCAGCTTGCCTAGCGGGAGTGCTGGGGCCAACGTCCTGACTTTC	CASSLPSGSAGANVLTF
-	TRBV9	TRBJ2-1	few	TGTGCCAGCAGCGTAGGGGGCTGGAGGGGGAGCTCCTACAATGAGCAGTTCTTC	CASSVGGWRGSSYNEQFF
TRBD1	TRBV29-1	TRBJ1-2	-	TGCAGCGTTGAAGAATTCCGACAGGGGCGCGGCTACACCTTC	CSVEEFRQGRGYTF
-	TRBV30	TRBJ2-5	many	TGTGCCTGGAGTGTACTCCGGATAGGAGAGACCCAGTACTTC	CAWSVLRIGETQYF
-	TRBV20-1	TRBJ2-3	few	TGCAGTGCTAGAGTCATCACAGATACGCAGTATTTT	CSARVITDTQYF